This T cell receptor beta chain comes out of a study of T cell responses to AZD1222 COVID-19 vaccine. Findings of the study overall: Once two AZD1222 doses were given, Spike-specific TCR breadth and depth went up. The donor group comprised mostly white British people and more females; the analysis possibly underestimated clonal diversity. After the peak T cell response, and only then, were repertoires sampled.

Method: immunoSEQ multiplex PCR; TCRdb's copy keeps in-frame clones and lacks some. This sample yields around 100,000 clones, of which more than 75% are seen a single time; more than 15% belongs to the top ten. As regards this clone: Its target is unknown.

CDR3 length equals 13 residues. V lost 1 base and J lost 6, with 9 bases in between. Germline V gene lookup returns CDR1 LGHDT and CDR2 YNNKEL (reference sequence). The source was peripheral blood, collected on day 0 of AZD1222 vaccination. J is TRBJ1-1 and V is TRBV3-1 (or the pseudogene TRBV3-2); D uncertain. This TCR came from an adult in good health. As DNA, the CDR3 is TGTGCCAGCAGCCAAGCTAGTGGCGCTGAAGCTTTCTTT. Translating gives CASSQASGAEAFF.